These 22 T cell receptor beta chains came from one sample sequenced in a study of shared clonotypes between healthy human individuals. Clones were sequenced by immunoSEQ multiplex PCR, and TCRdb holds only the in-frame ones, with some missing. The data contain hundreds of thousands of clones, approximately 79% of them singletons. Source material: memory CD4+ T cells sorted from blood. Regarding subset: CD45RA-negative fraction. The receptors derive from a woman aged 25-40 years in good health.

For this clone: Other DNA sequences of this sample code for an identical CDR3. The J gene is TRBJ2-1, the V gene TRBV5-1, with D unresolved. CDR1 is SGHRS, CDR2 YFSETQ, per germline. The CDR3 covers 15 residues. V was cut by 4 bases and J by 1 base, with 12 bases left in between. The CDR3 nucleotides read TGCGCCAGCAGCGCAGACTCGCTATCCTACAATGAGCAGTTCTTC. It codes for CASSADSLSYNEQFF.

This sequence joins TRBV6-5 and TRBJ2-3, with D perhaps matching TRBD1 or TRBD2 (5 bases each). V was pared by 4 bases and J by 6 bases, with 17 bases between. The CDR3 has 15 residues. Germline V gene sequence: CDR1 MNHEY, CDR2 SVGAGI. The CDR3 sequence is CASSSPGRRRDTQYF. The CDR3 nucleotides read TGTGCCAGCAGTTCGCCGGGACGCCGTCGGGATACGCAGTATTTT.

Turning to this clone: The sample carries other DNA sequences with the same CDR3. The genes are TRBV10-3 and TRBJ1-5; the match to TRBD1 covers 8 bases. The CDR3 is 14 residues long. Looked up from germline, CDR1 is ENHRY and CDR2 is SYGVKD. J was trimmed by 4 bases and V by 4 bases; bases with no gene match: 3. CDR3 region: CAISGTGPNQPQHF. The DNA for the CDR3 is TGTGCCATCAGTGGGACAGGGCCAAATCAGCCCCAGCATTTT.

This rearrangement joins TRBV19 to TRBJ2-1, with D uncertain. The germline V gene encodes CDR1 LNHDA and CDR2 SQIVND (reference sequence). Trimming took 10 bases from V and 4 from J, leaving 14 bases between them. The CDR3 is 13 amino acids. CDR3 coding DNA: TGTGCCACCAGCAGGATAGAGTACAATGAGCAGTTCTTC. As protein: CATSRIEYNEQFF.

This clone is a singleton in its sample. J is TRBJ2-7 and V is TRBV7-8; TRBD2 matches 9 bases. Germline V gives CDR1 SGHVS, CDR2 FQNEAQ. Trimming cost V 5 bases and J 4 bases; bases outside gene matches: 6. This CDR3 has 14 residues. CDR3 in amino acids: CASSQLAGPYEQYF. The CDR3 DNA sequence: TGTGCCAGCAGCCAACTAGCGGGTCCTTACGAGCAGTACTTC.

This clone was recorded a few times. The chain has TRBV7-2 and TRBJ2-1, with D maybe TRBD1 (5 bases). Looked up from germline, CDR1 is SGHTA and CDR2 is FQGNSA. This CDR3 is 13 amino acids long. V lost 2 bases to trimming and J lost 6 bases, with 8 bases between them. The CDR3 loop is CASSLWQGNEQFF. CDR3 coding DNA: TGTGCCAGCAGCTTATGGCAGGGCAATGAGCAGTTCTTC.

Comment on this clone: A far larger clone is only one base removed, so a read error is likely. The CDR3 spells CASSFGQGASGTQYF. The CDR3 DNA follows: TGTGCCAGCAGCTTTGGACAGGGGGCTAGCGGGACCCAGTACTTC. The chain carries TRBV5-4 and TRBJ2-5; the match to TRBD1 covers 11 bases. This CDR3 is 15 amino acids long. The V gene's germline CDR1 is SGHNT and CDR2 YYREEE (reference sequence). After removal of 2 bases from V and 7 bases from J, the junction contained 7 bases not matched to a gene.

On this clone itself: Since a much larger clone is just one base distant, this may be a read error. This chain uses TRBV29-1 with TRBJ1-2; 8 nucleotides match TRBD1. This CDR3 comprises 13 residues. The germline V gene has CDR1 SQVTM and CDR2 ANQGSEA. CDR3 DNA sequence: TGCAACGTTTTTAGGACAGGGAAAAATGGCTACACCTTC. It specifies CNVFRTGKNGYTF. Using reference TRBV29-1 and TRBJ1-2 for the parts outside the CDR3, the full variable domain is SAVISQKPSRDICQRGTSLTIQCQVDSQVTMMFWYRQQPGQSLTLIATANQGSEATYESGFVIDKFPISRPNLTFSTLTVSNMSPEDSSIYLCNVFRTGKNGYTFGSGTRLTVV.

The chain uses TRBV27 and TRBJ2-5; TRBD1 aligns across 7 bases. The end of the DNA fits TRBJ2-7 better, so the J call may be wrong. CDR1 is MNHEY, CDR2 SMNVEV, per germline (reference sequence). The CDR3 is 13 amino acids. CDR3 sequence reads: CASSNGTAYEQYF. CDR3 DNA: TGTGCCAGCAGTAACGGGACAGCCTACGAGCAGTACTTC.

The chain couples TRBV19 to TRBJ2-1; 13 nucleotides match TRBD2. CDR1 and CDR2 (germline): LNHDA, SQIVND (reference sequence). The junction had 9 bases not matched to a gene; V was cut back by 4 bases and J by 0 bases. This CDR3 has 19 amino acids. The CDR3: CASSTLGLAGPSSYNEQFF. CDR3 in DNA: TGTGCCAGTAGTACCTTGGGACTAGCGGGGCCTAGCTCCTACAATGAGCAGTTCTTC.

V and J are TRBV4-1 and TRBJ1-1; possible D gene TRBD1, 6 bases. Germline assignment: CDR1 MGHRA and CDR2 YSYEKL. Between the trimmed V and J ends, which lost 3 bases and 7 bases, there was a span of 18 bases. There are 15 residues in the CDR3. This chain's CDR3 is CASSHLGGRDNEAFF. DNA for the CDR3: TGCGCCAGCAGCCACTTGGGGGGGCGAGACAATGAAGCTTTCTTT.

CDR3 protein: CASSPRMGTGPYEQYF. CDR3 in DNA: TGTGCCAGCAGTCCACGTATGGGGACAGGACCCTACGAGCAGTACTTC. The chain combines TRBV28 with TRBJ2-7; 8 positions agree with TRBD1. V trimming: 5 bases; J trimming: 2 bases; junction bases outside the gene matches: 11. The germline gives CDR1 MDHEN, CDR2 SYDVKM. The CDR3 contains 16 residues.

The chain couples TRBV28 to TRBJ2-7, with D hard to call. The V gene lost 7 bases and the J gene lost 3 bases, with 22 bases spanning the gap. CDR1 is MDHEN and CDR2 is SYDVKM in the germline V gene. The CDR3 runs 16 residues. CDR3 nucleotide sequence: TGTGCCAGCACCTCCCCGACGAGTGGGATACACTACGAGCAGTACTTC. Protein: CASTSPTSGIHYEQYF.

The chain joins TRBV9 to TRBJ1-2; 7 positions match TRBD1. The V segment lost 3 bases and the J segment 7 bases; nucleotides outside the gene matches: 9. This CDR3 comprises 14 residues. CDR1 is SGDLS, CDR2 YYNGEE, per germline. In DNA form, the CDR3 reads TGTGCCAGCAGCGGACCCCAGGGGGTCGGTGGCTACACCTTC. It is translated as CASSGPQGVGGYTF.

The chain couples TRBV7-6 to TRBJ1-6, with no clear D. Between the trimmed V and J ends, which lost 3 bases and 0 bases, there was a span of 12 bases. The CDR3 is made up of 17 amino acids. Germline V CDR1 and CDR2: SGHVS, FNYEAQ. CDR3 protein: CASSFRTRSSYNSPLHF. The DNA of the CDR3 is TGTGCCAGCAGCTTCCGGACGCGGAGCTCCTATAATTCACCCCTCCACTTT.

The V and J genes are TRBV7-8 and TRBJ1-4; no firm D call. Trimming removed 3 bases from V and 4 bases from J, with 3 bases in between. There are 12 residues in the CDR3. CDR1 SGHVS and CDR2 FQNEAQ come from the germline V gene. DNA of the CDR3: TGTGCCAGCAGCTTTAATAATGAAAAACTGTTTTTT. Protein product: CASSFNNEKLFF.

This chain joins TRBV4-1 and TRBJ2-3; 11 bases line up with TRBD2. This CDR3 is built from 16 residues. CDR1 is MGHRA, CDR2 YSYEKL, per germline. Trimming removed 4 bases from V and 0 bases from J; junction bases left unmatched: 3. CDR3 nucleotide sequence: TGCGCCAGCAGCCTTAGCGGGAGGGTTAGCACAGATACGCAGTATTTT. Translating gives CASSLSGRVSTDTQYF.

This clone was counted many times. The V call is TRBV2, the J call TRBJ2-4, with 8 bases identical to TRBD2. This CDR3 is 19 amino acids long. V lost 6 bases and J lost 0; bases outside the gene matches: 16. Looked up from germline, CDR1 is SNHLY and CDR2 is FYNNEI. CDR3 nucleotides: TGTGCCAGCAGCCACCGGGAGGGGCAGCGGGAGTTAGCCAAAAACATTCAGTACTTC. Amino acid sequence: CASSHREGQRELAKNIQYF.

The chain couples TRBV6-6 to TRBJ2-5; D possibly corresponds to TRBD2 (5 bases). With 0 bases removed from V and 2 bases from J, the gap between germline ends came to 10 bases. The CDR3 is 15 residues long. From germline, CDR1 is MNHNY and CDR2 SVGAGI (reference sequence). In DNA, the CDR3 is TGTGCCAGCAGTTACTCTGCGCCGGGACAAGAGACCCAGTACTTC. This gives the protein CASSYSAPGQETQYF.

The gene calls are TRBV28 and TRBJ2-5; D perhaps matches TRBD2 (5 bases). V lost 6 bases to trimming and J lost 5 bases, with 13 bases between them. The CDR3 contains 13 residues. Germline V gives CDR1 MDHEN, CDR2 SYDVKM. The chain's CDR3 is CASRGGLAETQYF. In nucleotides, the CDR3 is TGTGCCAGCAGAGGAGGCCTAGCTGAGACCCAGTACTTC.

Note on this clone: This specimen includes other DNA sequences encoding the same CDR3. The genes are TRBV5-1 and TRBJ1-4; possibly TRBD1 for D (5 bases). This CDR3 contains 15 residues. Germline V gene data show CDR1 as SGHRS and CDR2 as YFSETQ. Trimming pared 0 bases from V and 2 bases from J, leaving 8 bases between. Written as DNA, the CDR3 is TGCGCCAGCAGCTTGGGACAGCGTACTAATGAAAAACTGTTTTTT. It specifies CASSLGQRTNEKLFF.

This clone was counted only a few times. CDR3 DNA sequence: TGTGCCAGCAGGGCAAGCGAGACCCAGTACTTC. This translates into CASRASETQYF. The chain carries TRBV11-2 and TRBJ2-5; D gene ambiguous. The CDR3 is 11 residues long. CDR1 is SGHAT, CDR2 FQNNGV, per germline. Trimming cost V 6 bases and J 5 bases, with 7 bases left between them. Full variable domain (rest looked up from reference TRBV11-2 and TRBJ2-5): EAGVAQSPRYKIIEKRQSVAFWCNPISGHATLYWYQQILGQGPKLLIQFQNNGVVDDSQLPKDRFSAERLKGVDSTLKIQPAKLEDSAVYLCASRASETQYFGPGTRLLVL.